This TCR beta chain was sequenced for a study of yellow fever vaccine responses in identical twins. One entry per CDR3 protein, called by TCRdb with MiXCR from the RT-PCR reads. The sample carries about 34,000 distinct CDR3 sequences, almost 60% recorded once. Trimming shortened V by 4 bases and J by 4 bases, and 11 bases separated the two germline ends. Germline V gene data show CDR1 as SQVTM and CDR2 as ANQGSEA. This CDR3 spans 13 amino acids. The receptor was isolated from a woman younger than 30 who received the yellow fever vaccine. The chain carries TRBV29-1 and TRBJ1-5; D gene ambiguous. The material sequenced was T cells from blood (PBMCs), unsorted or a sorted subset (not recorded which), taken before or after yellow fever vaccination (not recorded which). The CDR3 coding sequence is TGCAGCGTTGGTGGGTTGGTGAATCAGCCCCAGCATTTT. Its protein product is CSVGGLVNQPQHF.